The clone carrying this T cell receptor beta chain is a singleton in its sample. Antigen unknown. The source of the sample is a study of T cell responses to AZD1222 COVID-19 vaccine. Study-level results: Among the donors, most were white British and more were female, and clonal diversity was possibly underestimated.

Some clones are missing from TCRdb's copy, which holds only in-frame ones; the method was immunoSEQ multiplex PCR. The data hold 150,000 to 170,000 clones, with roughly 90% observed a single time. Material: peripheral blood, obtained on day 0 of AZD1222 vaccination. The receptor's source is an adult in good health.

The CDR3: CASRERDRSSYEQYF. The CDR3 nucleotides read TGTGCCAGCAGAGAGAGGGACAGGAGCTCCTACGAGCAGTACTTC. V gene TRBV2 combines with J gene TRBJ2-7; 8 bases are a match to TRBD1. CDR1 is SNHLY, CDR2 FYNNEI, per germline. V lost 6 bases and J lost 0; bases outside the gene matches: 7. CDR3 length: 15 amino acids.